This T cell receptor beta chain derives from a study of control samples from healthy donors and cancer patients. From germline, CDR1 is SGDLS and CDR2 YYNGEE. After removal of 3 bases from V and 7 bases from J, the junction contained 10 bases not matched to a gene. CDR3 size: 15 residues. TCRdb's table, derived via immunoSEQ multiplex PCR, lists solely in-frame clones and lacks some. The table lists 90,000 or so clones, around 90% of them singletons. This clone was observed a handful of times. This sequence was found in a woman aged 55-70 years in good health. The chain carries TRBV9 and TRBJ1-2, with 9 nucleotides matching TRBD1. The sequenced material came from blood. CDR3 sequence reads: CASSAPGQGAGGYTF. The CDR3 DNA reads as TGTGCCAGCAGCGCGCCGGGACAGGGTGCCGGTGGCTACACCTTC.